This TCR beta chain comes out of a study of human T cells and chemical hapten exposure. The library gave individual cDNA molecules unique molecular identifiers. TCRdb redid the calling of the reads with MiXCR, one entry per CDR3 protein. The repertoire holds around 120,000 distinct CDR3 sequences, with 8% to 9.5% as singletons. Germline V gene sequence: CDR1 MGHDK, CDR2 SYGVNS. With 3 bases clipped from V and 0 bases from J, the junction kept 2 bases outside the gene matches. The CDR3 runs 16 residues. Sequencing started from total RNA isolated from unfractionated whole blood. Sequences were obtained from whole blood. This chain connects TRBV25-1 to TRBJ2-3, with 11 positions matching TRBD2. The clonotype comes from a human donor in good health. Some clones in this sample may be carry-over from other donors' samples. This CDR3 is CASSEGLADSTDTQYF. The CDR3 DNA follows: TGTGCCAGCAGTGAGGGACTAGCGGACAGCACAGATACGCAGTATTTT.